What follows is one TCR beta chain and its context. The junction shows a germline mismatch at one end, possibly a read error. This sample stems from a study of tumor-infiltrating lymphocytes in primary liver carcinoma. With a constant-region primer, TCR beta cDNA was made from around 530 ng of total RNA. Construction of TCR beta libraries relied on three successive nested multiplex PCR rounds employing slightly modified ARM-PCR. Rounds one and two of PCR, each of about 10 cycles, were primed with TRBV1-TRBV30 forward primers and a C-beta reverse primer. From the multiplex PCR reads, TCRdb called clonotypes with MiXCR, one entry per CDR3 protein. The table shows 200,000 or so distinct CDR3 sequences, with 65% occurring only once. This CDR3 region has 15 residues. Per germline, CDR1 SGHAT and CDR2 FQNNGV. They got blood RNA out of unsorted whole blood and also pulled out germline DNA.

The TCR comes from a woman between 55 and 75 years old with primary liver carcinoma and hepatitis B virus infection. Sequenced sample: peripheral blood. This chain joins TRBV11-2 and TRBJ2-7; 7 bases agree with TRBD2. CDR3 nucleotides: TGTGCCAGCAGCATAGGTGCGGGAGTCGGTTACGAGCGGTACTTC. Residues: CASSIGAGVGYERYF. Full variable domain (rest looked up from reference TRBV11-2 and TRBJ2-7): EAGVAQSPRYKIIEKRQSVAFWCNPISGHATLYWYQQILGQGPKLLIQFQNNGVVDDSQLPKDRFSAERLKGVDSTLKIQPAKLEDSAVYLCASSIGAGVGYERYFGPGTRLTVT.